This TCR beta chain was obtained from a study of cytomegalovirus exposure and HLA in healthy donors. Study-level results: Altogether, about 160 TCR beta chains were recorded as cytomegalovirus-associated.

V gave up 1 base and J gave up 10 bases; unmatched junction bases: 14. The CDR3 has 17 residues. Germline lookup yields CDR1 SGHKS and CDR2 YYEKEE (reference sequence). Amplification used 60 Vbeta primers and 13 Jbeta primers. TCRdb's copy holds only in-frame clones and misses some; the assay was immunoSEQ multiplex PCR. The table shows roughly 120,000 clones, with 70% to 90% occurring only once. To note about this clone: Its antigen remains unidentified.

The chain has TRBV5-5 and TRBJ1-6, with 7 nucleotides matching TRBD1. The sample comprised PBMCs. The clonotype originates from a man in his forties in good health and CMV-seronegative. CDR3 amino acids: CASSLTDRSAWGSPLHF. In DNA, the CDR3 is TGTGCCAGCAGCTTGACGGACAGGAGCGCCTGGGGGTCACCCCTCCACTTT. The entire variable domain, with the rest obtained from reference TRBV5-5 and TRBJ1-6, is as follows: DAGVTQSPTHLIKTRGQQVTLRCSPISGHKSVSWYQQVLGQGPQFIFQYYEKEERGRGNFPDRFSARQFPNYSSELNVNALLLGDSALYLCASSLTDRSAWGSPLHFGNGTRLTVT.